The 21 T cell receptor beta chains below come from one sample, sequenced in a study of TIL therapy for anti-PD-1-resistant metastatic lung cancer. Time point: pre-treatment sample, taken before nivolumab and TIL therapy. The libraries were made with immunoSEQ v3. Clones were read by immunoSEQ multiplex PCR, and TCRdb kept only the in-frame ones, dropping some. The sample yields tens of thousands of clones, 65% to 80% seen once. Material: blood, obtained at baseline. These receptors were collected from a man in his 70s with non-small cell lung cancer.

The J gene is TRBJ2-3, the V gene TRBV28; 8 bases map to TRBD2. There are 12 residues in the CDR3. CDR1 is MDHEN, CDR2 SYDVKM, per germline. The V segment lost 10 bases and the J segment 1 base; nucleotides outside the gene matches: 1. CDR3 loop: CATTSGTDTQYF. The CDR3 DNA reads as TGTGCCACGACTAGCGGCACAGATACGCAGTATTTT. The full variable domain, completed using reference TRBV28 and TRBJ2-3, is DVKVTQSSRYLVKRTGEKVFLECVQDMDHENMFWYRQDPGLGLRLIYFSYDVKMKEKGDIPEGYSVSREKKERFSLILESASTNQTSMYLCATTSGTDTQYFGPGTRLTVL.

This clone was recorded only once. The chain employs TRBV5-1 and TRBJ2-2, with D uncertain. V dropped 7 bases and J dropped 4 bases, with 17 bases sitting between them. The CDR3 length is 15 residues. Germline-derived CDR1 and CDR2 are SGHRS and YFSETQ. This CDR3 reads CASQVSVPSTGELFF. The CDR3 nucleotides are TGCGCCAGCCAAGTTTCTGTCCCTAGCACCGGGGAGCTGTTTTTT.

The chain carries TRBV5-4 and TRBJ2-6; tentatively, D is TRBD2 (6 bases). Germline CDR1 SGHNT, CDR2 YYREEE (reference sequence). V was clipped by 4 bases and J by 4 bases, with 18 bases between them. The CDR3 runs 17 residues. The CDR3 nucleotides are TGTGCCAGCAGCGGGCCGGGAGCCGGGGCCGGGGCCAACGTCCTGACTTTC. Translation gives CASSGPGAGAGANVLTF.

The chain links TRBV18 to TRBJ2-3; TRBD2 might be the D (6 bases). The CDR3 has 13 amino acids. The germline V gene encodes CDR1 KGHSH and CDR2 LQKENI. Trimming took off 3 bases at V and 6 bases at J, with 10 bases between the two ends. CDR3 coding DNA: TGTGCCAGCTCACCGTACCGGGGGGATACGCAGTATTTT. It is translated as CASSPYRGDTQYF.

In DNA, the CDR3 is TGTGCCAGCAGTGAAGGGTCCCCCTTGCGTAACATTCAGTACTTC. Protein product: CASSEGSPLRNIQYF. The chain couples TRBV6-1 to TRBJ2-4; D is uncertain. Germline lookup yields CDR1 MNHNS and CDR2 SASEGT. V dropped 1 base and J dropped 7 bases, with 14 bases sitting between them. This CDR3 comprises 15 residues.

The gene calls are TRBV9 and TRBJ2-7; 8 nucleotides match TRBD2. The germline V gene has CDR1 SGDLS and CDR2 YYNGEE. The CDR3 is 14 amino acids. The junction had 4 bases not matched to a gene; V was cut back by 1 base and J by 4 bases. DNA for the CDR3: TGTGCCAGCAGCGTACTAGCGGGTCCGTACGAGCAGTACTTC. Translating gives CASSVLAGPYEQYF.

To note about this clone: This sample includes further DNA sequences coding for the same CDR3. The chain carries TRBV9 and TRBJ1-3, with a possible D match to TRBD1 (6 bases). The V and J ends lost 0 bases and 2 bases respectively, with 9 bases between them. Germline lookup yields CDR1 SGDLS and CDR2 YYNGEE. This CDR3 is built from 15 residues. In DNA form, the CDR3 reads TGTGCCAGCAGCGTAGAGGGGGGAACTGGAAACACCATATATTTT. Protein sequence: CASSVEGGTGNTIYF. Based on the CDR3 plus reference TRBV9 and TRBJ1-3, the full variable domain is DSGVTQTPKHLITATGQRVTLRCSPRSGDLSVYWYQQSLDQGLQFLIQYYNGEERAKGNILERFSAQQFPDLHSELNLSSLELGDSALYFCASSVEGGTGNTIYFGEGSWLTVV.

V usage is TRBV11-3 and J usage is TRBJ2-2; perhaps TRBD1 as D (5 bases). Germline V gives CDR1 SGHNT, CDR2 YENEEA. Between the trimmed V and J ends, which lost 5 bases and 1 base, there was a span of 11 bases. This CDR3 is built from 15 residues. The CDR3: CASSRSTGNTGELFF. CDR3 DNA: TGTGCCAGCAGCCGAAGTACAGGGAACACCGGGGAGCTGTTTTTT.

The J gene is TRBJ1-1, the V gene TRBV19; D is uncertain. Germline-derived CDR1 and CDR2 are LNHDA and SQIVND (reference sequence). V lost 4 bases and J lost 1, with 7 bases in between. This CDR3 contains 13 residues. The CDR3 coding sequence is TGTGCCAGTAGTAGGACGGGGAACACTGAAGCTTTCTTT. Translation: CASSRTGNTEAFF.

The rearrangement links TRBV5-4 to TRBJ1-3; TRBD1 matches 9 bases. V was clipped by 4 bases and J by 0 bases; unmatched bases: 8. Per germline, CDR1 SGHNT and CDR2 YYREEE (reference sequence). CDR3 length: 17 residues. This CDR3 reads CASSPGTGTNSGNTIYF. The CDR3 bases are TGTGCCAGCAGCCCAGGGACAGGGACAAACTCTGGAAACACCATATATTTT.

This rearrangement joins TRBV7-8 to TRBJ1-5; tentatively, D is TRBD1 (5 bases). Trimming removed 1 base at V and 3 bases at J, with 16 bases between. Germline V lookup: CDR1 SGHVS, CDR2 FQNEAQ. The CDR3 is 17 residues long. Here the CDR3 reads CASSLVGAGRNNQPQHF. The DNA for the CDR3 is TGTGCCAGCAGCTTAGTGGGCGCAGGGAGAAACAATCAGCCCCAGCATTTT.

V usage is TRBV7-9 and J usage is TRBJ2-3; D unresolved. This CDR3 is built from 14 residues. Per germline, CDR1 SEHNR and CDR2 FQNEAQ (reference sequence). The V and J ends lost 3 bases and 6 bases respectively, with 13 bases between them. The CDR3 region has the DNA TGTGCCAGCAGCTTGGGCAGAGAAGGGGATACGCAGTATTTT. Its translation is CASSLGREGDTQYF.

V and J are TRBV6-6 and TRBJ1-1; TRBD1 aligns across 11 bases. Germline V CDR1 and CDR2: MNHNY, SVGAGI (reference sequence). J lost 2 bases, V lost 6 bases, and 2 bases had no gene match. This CDR3 has 14 amino acids. DNA for the CDR3: TGTGCCAGCAGCGGACAGGGGGCCAACACTGAAGCTTTCTTT. Translating gives CASSGQGANTEAFF.

This clone was found once. The chain links TRBV2 to TRBJ2-5, with no clear D. The germline CDR1 and CDR2 sequences are SNHLY and FYNNEI. V was pared by 7 bases and J by 4 bases, with 7 bases between. The CDR3 is made up of 11 amino acids. The CDR3 region is CASTRGETQYF. CDR3 sequence (DNA): TGTGCCAGCACTCGAGGAGAGACCCAGTACTTC.

This rearrangement joins TRBV7-9 to TRBJ2-2; 10 nucleotides agree with TRBD1. Looked up from germline, CDR1 is SEHNR and CDR2 is FQNEAQ (reference sequence). There are 15 residues in the CDR3. The J segment lost 1 base and the V segment lost 8 bases, leaving 4 bases of the junction unmatched. The CDR3 DNA sequence: TGTGCCAGCTCCTGGACAGGGGGGAACACCGGGGAGCTGTTTTTT. Translation gives CASSWTGGNTGELFF.

This chain links TRBV27 with TRBJ1-1; no definite D call. The V end lost 10 bases, the J end lost 3 bases, and 15 bases lay between the germline ends. Germline lookup yields CDR1 MNHEY and CDR2 SMNVEV (reference sequence). The CDR3 extends over 13 amino acids. The CDR3 sequence is CATSSGLDTEAFF. The CDR3 DNA reads TGTGCCACCTCGAGCGGGCTCGACACTGAAGCTTTCTTT.

The chain uses TRBV6-1 and TRBJ2-3; D is unresolved. CDR1 is MNHNS, CDR2 SASEGT, per germline. The CDR3 length is 14 residues. With 4 bases removed from V and 4 bases from J, the gap between germline ends came to 12 bases. As DNA, the CDR3 is TGTGCCAGCAGTGCCCAGAGTGGGGCAGATACGCAGTATTTT. Protein: CASSAQSGADTQYF.

The J gene is TRBJ2-1, the V gene TRBV28; D may be TRBD2 (5 bases). CDR1 and CDR2 (germline): MDHEN, SYDVKM. The ends were cut back, 0 bases at V and 4 bases at J, with 10 bases in the middle. This CDR3 is 15 amino acids long. In DNA, the CDR3 is TGTGCCAGCAGTTTATGGTCCGAGGGTTACAATGAGCAGTTCTTC. Protein product: CASSLWSEGYNEQFF.

This clone came up once. The chain has TRBV11-2 and TRBJ2-4; 7 bases line up with TRBD1. The V and J ends lost 5 bases and 5 bases, in that order; junction bases with no gene match: 6. This CDR3 spans 14 amino acids. Germline V CDR1 and CDR2: SGHAT, FQNNGV. The CDR3 protein is CASSRSDRENIQYF. The CDR3 DNA reads as TGTGCCAGCAGCCGAAGCGACAGGGAAAACATTCAGTACTTC.

The V call is TRBV5-1, the J call TRBJ2-2, with 7 bases aligning to TRBD2. The ends lost 2 bases at V and 4 bases at J; junction bases unmatched: 5. Germline values: CDR1 SGHRS, CDR2 YFSETQ. This CDR3 has 15 amino acids. CDR3 sequence reads: CASSFFPGGTGELFF. As DNA, the CDR3 is TGCGCCAGCAGCTTCTTCCCGGGGGGCACCGGGGAGCTGTTTTTT.

This chain joins TRBV6-6 and TRBJ2-6; unclear D gene. CDR3 length: 15 amino acids. Germline assignment: CDR1 MNHNY and CDR2 SVGAGI (reference sequence). V was shortened by 6 bases and J by 1 base, with 10 bases between the two germline ends. The CDR3: CASRSAASGANVLTF. The CDR3 DNA follows: TGTGCCAGCAGGTCAGCTGCTTCTGGGGCCAACGTCCTGACTTTC.